A single sample is the source of the 10 T cell receptor beta chains below, sequenced in a study of T cells after yellow fever vaccination. A single record per CDR3 protein comes from TCRdb applying MiXCR to the 5' RACE reads. The table lists 250,000 or so distinct CDR3 sequences, approximately 3.5% of them singletons, with 15% to 20% in the top ten. Sequences were derived from PBMCs, sampled 15 days after the yellow fever booster vaccination. The receptors were gathered from a man aged 18 to 29 who received the YFV17D yellow fever vaccine.

This clonotype was observed at least ten times. This chain joins TRBV23-1 and TRBJ2-1; TRBD1 matches at 8 bases. TRBV23-1 is sorted into the ORF group, with uncertain function. Trimming removed 2 bases from V and 0 bases from J; junction bases left unmatched: 3. The length of the CDR3 is 16 residues. The CDR3 sequence: CASSQGDRGSYNEQFF. The CDR3 DNA sequence: TGCGCCAGCAGTCAAGGCGACAGGGGCTCCTACAATGAGCAGTTCTTC.

This clonotype was seen repeatedly, ten times or more. The chain employs TRBV7-2 and TRBJ1-5, with 8 bases fitting TRBD1. CDR3 size: 16 residues. With 2 bases clipped from V and 5 bases from J, the junction kept 8 bases outside the gene matches. Germline loops: CDR1 SGHTA, CDR2 FQGNSA. CDR3 sequence: CASSLSVRDRHQPQHF. The DNA of the CDR3 is TGTGCCAGCAGCTTATCAGTCCGGGACAGGCATCAGCCCCAGCATTTT.

This clonotype was seen many times. The chain has TRBV11-2 and TRBJ2-1; D is perhaps TRBD2 (6 bases). V lost 3 bases, J lost 0 bases, and 12 bases lay in between. Germline loops: CDR1 SGHAT, CDR2 FQNNGV. The CDR3 totals 16 residues. The CDR3 coding sequence is TGTGCCAGCAGCTTCCGTCGGGGGAGCTCCTACAATGAGCAGTTCTTC. Protein sequence: CASSFRRGSSYNEQFF. The entire variable domain, with the rest obtained from reference TRBV11-2 and TRBJ2-1, is as follows: EAGVAQSPRYKIIEKRQSVAFWCNPISGHATLYWYQQILGQGPKLLIQFQNNGVVDDSQLPKDRFSAERLKGVDSTLKIQPAKLEDSAVYLCASSFRRGSSYNEQFFGPGTRLTVL.

The genes are TRBV7-2 and TRBJ2-7; TRBD2 aligns across 8 bases. J lost 4 bases, V lost 5 bases, and 7 bases had no gene match. The CDR3 length is 14 residues. The germline V gene encodes CDR1 SGHTA and CDR2 FQGNSA. In DNA, the CDR3 is TGTGCCAGCAGCCCGGGACTAGTTTTGTACGAGCAGTACTTC. It codes for CASSPGLVLYEQYF.

V is TRBV5-4 and J is TRBJ1-1, with TRBD1 matching over 9 bases. CDR3 size: 13 residues. The germline CDR1 and CDR2 sequences are SGHNT and YYREEE (reference sequence). CDR3 in DNA: TGTGCTACAGGGGGCGTTGGGAACACTGAAGCTTTCTTT. Amino acids: CATGGVGNTEAFF.

This clonotype has a count of ten or more. V usage is TRBV5-6 and J usage is TRBJ2-5, with 8 positions matching TRBD2. This CDR3 region has 17 residues. The junction had 11 bases not matched to a gene; V was cut back by 2 bases and J by 2 bases. From germline, CDR1 is SGHDT and CDR2 YYEEEE. CDR3 bases: TGTGCCAGCAGCTTTGATCCTACGGGGGGGCGACAAGAGACCCAGTACTTC. Amino acid sequence: CASSFDPTGGRQETQYF.

This clonotype was detected ten times or more. The genes are TRBV6-6 and TRBJ1-1, with TRBD1 identical over 9 bases. Germline CDR1 reads MNHNY; CDR2 reads SVGAGI (reference sequence). The CDR3 is 14 residues long. V lost 5 bases, J lost 1 base, and 2 bases stayed unmatched. CDR3 sequence: CASSTTGGNTEAFF. The CDR3 DNA reads TGTGCCAGCAGTACGACAGGGGGGAACACTGAAGCTTTCTTT.

This clonotype came up many times. This rearrangement joins TRBV12-5 to TRBJ2-7, with D tentatively TRBD1 (7 bases). The CDR3 has 13 amino acids. The V end lost 10 bases, the J end lost 4 bases, and 17 bases lay between the germline ends. CDR1 and CDR2 (germline): LGHNT, FRNRAP. As DNA, the CDR3 is TGTGCTAACCAGGTCAGGGGGGTTTACGAGCAGTACGTC. Its protein is CANQVRGVYEQYV.

In its sample, this clonotype was seen many times. The rearrangement uses TRBV20-1 and TRBJ2-2; D might be TRBD1 (5 bases). This CDR3 has 13 residues. V lost 6 bases and J lost 3, with 11 bases in between. CDR1 is DFQATT, CDR2 SNEGSKA, per germline (reference sequence). This chain's CDR3 is CSARRVDTGELFF. Here the CDR3 DNA reads TGCAGTGCCCGCAGGGTCGACACCGGGGAGCTGTTTTTT.

This clonotype was picked up a small number of times. V usage is TRBV5-4 and J usage is TRBJ2-3; D unresolved. The V end lost 7 bases, the J end lost 2 bases, and 8 bases lay between the germline ends. The germline gives CDR1 SGHNT, CDR2 YYREEE (reference sequence). This CDR3 contains 12 residues. CDR3 DNA sequence: TGTGCCAGCGGAACCACCACAGATACGCAGTATTTT. Protein: CASGTTTDTQYF.